The 8 T cell receptor beta chains below all came from one sample that was sequenced in a study of blood T cell repertoires in COVID-19. Measured with immunoSEQ multiplex PCR; TCRdb has only the in-frame clones, and not every one. Of roughly 280,000 clones in the sample, around 86% were seen once. The sample consisted of peripheral blood. These receptor sequences come from a man in his forties with active or convalescent COVID-19.

V is TRBV4-1 and J is TRBJ2-7, with 9 bases aligning to TRBD1. With 5 bases clipped from V and 5 bases from J, the junction kept 13 bases outside the gene matches. Germline V CDR1 and CDR2: MGHRA, YSYEKL. This CDR3 has 16 residues. The CDR3 DNA follows: TGCGCCAGCAGCAAGAACCCGGGACAGGGCGGCGACGAGCAGTACTTC. Translating gives CASSKNPGQGGDEQYF.

The chain uses TRBV25-1 and TRBJ1-1; no clear D gene. CDR1 MGHDK and CDR2 SYGVNS come from the germline V gene. Trimming removed 6 bases from V and 1 base from J, with 12 bases in between. This CDR3 is 14 amino acids long. This CDR3 is CASSALGPNTEAFF. The CDR3 nucleotides are TGTGCCAGCAGCGCTTTGGGCCCGAACACTGAAGCTTTCTTT.

V usage is TRBV29-1 and J usage is TRBJ2-7, with TRBD1 identical over 7 bases. In germline, CDR1 is SQVTM, CDR2 ANQGSEA. With V trimmed by 3 bases and J by 3 bases, 8 bases remained unmatched. This CDR3 region has 14 residues. CDR3 bases: TGCAGCGTTGATCGACAGGGTTCTATCTACGAGCAGTACTTC. Protein sequence: CSVDRQGSIYEQYF.

The rearrangement links TRBV5-6 to TRBJ2-5; TRBD1 is a possible D gene (6 bases). This CDR3 is 15 amino acids long. Germline CDR1 reads SGHDT; CDR2 reads YYEEEE. The ends were cut back, 4 bases at V and 5 bases at J, with 18 bases in the middle. CDR3 coding DNA: TGTGCCAGCAGCCTACTCGGGACAAATGTGGAGACCCAGTACTTC. It translates to CASSLLGTNVETQYF.

This chain uses TRBV9 with TRBJ2-5, with D hard to call. Germline V gene lookup returns CDR1 SGDLS and CDR2 YYNGEE. The CDR3 length is 16 residues. Trimming stripped 0 bases from V and 1 base from J, with 13 bases between. The CDR3 reads CASSVAETFGQETQYF. CDR3 nucleotides: TGTGCCAGCAGCGTAGCGGAGACCTTTGGCCAAGAGACCCAGTACTTC.

In DNA, the CDR3 is TGTGCCAGTGGAACAACTAGCGGGCCCGGCACAGATACGCAGTATTTT. It encodes CASGTTSGPGTDTQYF. The rearrangement joins TRBV19 to TRBJ2-3; 9 nucleotides line up with TRBD2. Trimming at V came to 8 bases and at J to 1 base, leaving 10 bases not matched to a gene. This CDR3 contains 16 residues. Germline assignment: CDR1 LNHDA and CDR2 SQIVND (reference sequence).

The rearrangement joins TRBV28 to TRBJ1-1, with TRBD1 matching 10 bases. The CDR3 is 16 residues long. Germline CDR1 MDHEN, CDR2 SYDVKM. Trimming removed 2 bases from V and 7 bases from J; junction bases left unmatched: 10. The CDR3 DNA reads TGTGCCAGCAGTTTACTGGAGACAGGGGGCTCGAGTGAAGCTTTCTTT. Protein product: CASSLLETGGSSEAFF.

The V gene is TRBV6-5, the J gene TRBJ1-1; 7 positions match TRBD1. V shed 6 bases, J shed 11 bases, and the junction held 9 bases outside the gene matches. From germline, CDR1 is MNHEY and CDR2 SVGAGI. The CDR3 sequence is 12 residues long. In DNA form, the CDR3 reads TGTGCCAGCAGCTTACCGACAGGGCGCGCTTTCTTT. This sequence encodes CASSLPTGRAFF.